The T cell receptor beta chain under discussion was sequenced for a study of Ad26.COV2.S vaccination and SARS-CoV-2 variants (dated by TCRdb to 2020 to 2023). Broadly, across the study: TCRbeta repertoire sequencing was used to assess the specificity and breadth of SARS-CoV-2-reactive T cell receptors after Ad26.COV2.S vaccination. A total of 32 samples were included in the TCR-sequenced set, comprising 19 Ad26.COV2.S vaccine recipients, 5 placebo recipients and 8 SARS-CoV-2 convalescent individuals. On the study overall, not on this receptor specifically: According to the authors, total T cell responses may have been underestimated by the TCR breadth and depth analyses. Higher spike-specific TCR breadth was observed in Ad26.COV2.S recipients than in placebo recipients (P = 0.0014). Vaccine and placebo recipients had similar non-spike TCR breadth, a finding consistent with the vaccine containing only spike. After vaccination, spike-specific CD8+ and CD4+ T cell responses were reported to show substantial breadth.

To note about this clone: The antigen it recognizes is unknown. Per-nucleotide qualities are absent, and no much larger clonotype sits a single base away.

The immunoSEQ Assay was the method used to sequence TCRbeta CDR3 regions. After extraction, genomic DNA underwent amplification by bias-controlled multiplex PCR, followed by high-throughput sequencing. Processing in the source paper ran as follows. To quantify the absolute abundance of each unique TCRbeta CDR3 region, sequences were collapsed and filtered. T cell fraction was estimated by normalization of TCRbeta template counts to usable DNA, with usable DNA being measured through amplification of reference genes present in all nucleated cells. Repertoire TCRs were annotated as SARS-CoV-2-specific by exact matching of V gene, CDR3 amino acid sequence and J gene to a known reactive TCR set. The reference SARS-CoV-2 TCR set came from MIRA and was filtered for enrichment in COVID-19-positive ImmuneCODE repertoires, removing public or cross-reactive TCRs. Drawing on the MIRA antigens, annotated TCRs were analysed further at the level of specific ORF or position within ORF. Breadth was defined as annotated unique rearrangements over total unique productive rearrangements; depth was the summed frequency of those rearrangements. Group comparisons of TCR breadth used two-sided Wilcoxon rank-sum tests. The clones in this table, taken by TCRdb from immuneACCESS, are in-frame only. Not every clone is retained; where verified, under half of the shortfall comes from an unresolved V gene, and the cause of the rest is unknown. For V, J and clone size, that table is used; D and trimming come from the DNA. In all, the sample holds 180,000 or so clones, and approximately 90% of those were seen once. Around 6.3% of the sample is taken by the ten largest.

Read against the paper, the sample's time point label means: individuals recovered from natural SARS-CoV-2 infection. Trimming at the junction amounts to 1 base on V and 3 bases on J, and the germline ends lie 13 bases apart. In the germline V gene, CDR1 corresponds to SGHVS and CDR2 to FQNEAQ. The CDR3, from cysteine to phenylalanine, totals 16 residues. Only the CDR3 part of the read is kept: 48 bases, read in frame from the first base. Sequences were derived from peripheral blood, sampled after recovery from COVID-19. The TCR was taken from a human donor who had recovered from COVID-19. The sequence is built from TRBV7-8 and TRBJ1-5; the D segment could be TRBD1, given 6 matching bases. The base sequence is TGTGCCAGCAGCTTAGGTGTAGGGGGGCCCAATCAGCCCCAGCATTTT. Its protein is CASSLGVGGPNQPQHF.